This is a list of T cell receptor beta chains from one sample in a study of T cell responses to AZD1222 COVID-19 vaccine. Libraries were prepared by immunoSEQ multiplex PCR; TCRdb keeps only in-frame clonotypes and omits some of them. The profile shows approximately 200,000 clones, around 90% of them singletons. The source material was peripheral blood, sampled on day 0 of AZD1222 vaccination. The receptors come from an adult in good health. Each CDR3 is given with its conserved first and last residue.

v_call: TRBV6-1; cdr3_aa: CASSEVARGHSYEQYF
v_call: TRBV5-4; cdr3_aa: CASSLRGANNEQFF
v_call: TRBV6-5; cdr3_aa: CASIRGHEQYF
v_call: TRBV7-8; cdr3_aa: CASSLVGYGYTF
v_call: TRBV30; cdr3_aa: CAWRQENTEAFF
v_call: TRBV6-2/TRBV6-3; cdr3_aa: CASSPLGVFKFF
v_call: TRBV19; cdr3_aa: CASSIGQGPNTGELFF
v_call: TRBV7-9; cdr3_aa: CASSLSTGGGRAFF
v_call: TRBV4-1; cdr3_aa: CASSQEDRGTEAFF
v_call: TRBV29-1; cdr3_aa: CSVDRTARGEAFF
v_call: TRBV4-2; cdr3_aa: CASSRDRSTSEKLFF
v_call: TRBV27; cdr3_aa: CASSLSSGRGYTF
v_call: TRBV27; cdr3_aa: CASNSRAGNTGELFF
v_call: TRBV6-5; cdr3_aa: CASSYSSNTEAFF
v_call: TRBV19; cdr3_aa: CASSIGWITPNYGYTF